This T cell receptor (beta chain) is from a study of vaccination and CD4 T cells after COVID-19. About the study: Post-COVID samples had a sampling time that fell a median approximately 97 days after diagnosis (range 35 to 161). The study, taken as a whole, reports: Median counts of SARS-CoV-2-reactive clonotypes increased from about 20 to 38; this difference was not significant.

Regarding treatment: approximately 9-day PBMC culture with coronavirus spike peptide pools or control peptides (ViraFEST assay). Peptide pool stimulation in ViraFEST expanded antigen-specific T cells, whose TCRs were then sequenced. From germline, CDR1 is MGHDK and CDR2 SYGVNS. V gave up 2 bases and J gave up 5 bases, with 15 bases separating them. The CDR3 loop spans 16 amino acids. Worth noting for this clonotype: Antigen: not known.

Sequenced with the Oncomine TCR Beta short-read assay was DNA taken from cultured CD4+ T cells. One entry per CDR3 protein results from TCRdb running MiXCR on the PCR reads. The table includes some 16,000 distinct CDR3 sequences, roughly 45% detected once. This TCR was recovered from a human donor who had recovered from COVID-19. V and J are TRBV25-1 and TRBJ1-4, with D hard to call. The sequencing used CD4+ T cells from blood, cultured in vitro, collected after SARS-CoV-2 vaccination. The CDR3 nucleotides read TGTGCCAGCAGTGAAGGAAGGAGCGCTGGGAATGAAAAACTGTTTTTT. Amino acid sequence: CASSEGRSAGNEKLFF.